These 20 T cell receptor beta chains were sequenced from one sample in a study of T cells in Graves' hyperthyroidism and ophthalmopathy. Amplification of TCR beta CDR3 regions used RNA as the template. Using the HTBI primer set, a first-round RT-PCR was run on the TCR CDR3. TCRdb fed the multiplex PCR reads into MiXCR, producing one record per CDR3 protein. The sample has about half a million distinct CDR3 sequences; less than 20% are singletons. Sequencing input: blood. Receptors were obtained from a man aged 40-55 years with Graves' ophthalmopathy.

There are many counts of this clonotype. The V gene is TRBV5-1, the J gene TRBJ1-1; D is unresolved. The germline V gene encodes CDR1 SGHRS and CDR2 YFSETQ. V was trimmed by 0 bases and J by 6 bases, leaving 18 bases between them. CDR3 length equals 16 residues. The CDR3 region has the DNA TGCGCCAGCAGCTTGGGAGGGATCAGTCCAGCATCTGAAGCTTTCTTT. Protein sequence: CASSLGGISPASEAFF.

The rearrangement joins TRBV3-1 to TRBJ2-1; TRBD1 agrees at 7 bases. V shed 0 bases and J 2 bases; nucleotides not matched to a gene: 7. Germline lookup yields CDR1 LGHDT and CDR2 YNNKEL (reference sequence). This CDR3 comprises 17 residues. CDR3 residues: CASSQDLVTGTYNEQFF. In DNA, the CDR3 is TGTGCCAGCAGCCAAGATCTGGTGACAGGGACCTACAATGAGCAGTTCTTC.

A few counts support this clonotype. The chain links TRBV20-1 to TRBJ2-7; D gene uncertain. Germline values: CDR1 DFQATT, CDR2 SNEGSKA (reference sequence). There are 11 residues in the CDR3. V gave up 6 bases and J gave up 4 bases, with 10 bases separating them. The CDR3 sequence: CSAKLDYEQYF. In nucleotides, the CDR3 is TGCAGTGCCAAGCTAGATTACGAGCAGTACTTC.

The chain employs TRBV11-1 and TRBJ1-5; tentatively, D is TRBD1 (6 bases). The V end was cut by 5 bases, the J end by 4 bases, with 21 bases between. The germline gives CDR1 SGHAT, CDR2 FQDESV (reference sequence). The CDR3 has 17 amino acids. In nucleotides, the CDR3 is TGTGCCAGCAGCCGTCCTCGCTCGACAGGCACTAATCAGCCCCAGCATTTT. This sequence encodes CASSRPRSTGTNQPQHF.

The table lists this clonotype with a few counts. V and J are TRBV29-1 and TRBJ2-1, with 15 bases that match TRBD2. The CDR3 is 16 amino acids. Unmatched junction bases numbered 6, after V lost 7 bases and J lost 2 bases. Germline V lookup: CDR1 SQVTM, CDR2 ANQGSEA. The CDR3 nucleotides read TGCAGCGCGGGGACTAGCGGGAGGAGCGCCTACAATGAGCAGTTCTTC. It specifies CSAGTSGRSAYNEQFF.

There are a few counts of this clonotype. The CDR3 reads CSARINSNQPQHF. CDR3 DNA sequence: TGCAGTGCCCGAATTAATAGCAATCAGCCCCAGCATTTT. The J gene is TRBJ1-5, the V gene TRBV20-1; no firm D call. The CDR3 totals 13 residues. Trimming shortened V by 6 bases and J by 0 bases, and 9 bases separated the two germline ends. The V gene's germline CDR1 is DFQATT and CDR2 SNEGSKA (reference sequence).

Note on this clonotype: A read error is possible here, since a much larger clone lies one base away. This chain uses TRBV3-1 with TRBJ2-7; TRBD1 or TRBD2 may be the D gene (5 bases each). The CDR3 has 13 residues. V was clipped by 5 bases and J by 0 bases, with 8 bases between them. Germline CDR1 is LGHDT and CDR2 is YNNKEL (reference sequence). CDR3 bases: TGTGCCAGCAGCAAGGGGAGCTCCTACGAGCAGTACTTC. Its translation is CASSKGSSYEQYF.

DNA of the CDR3: TGTGCCATCAGTTACGGGACTAGCGGGACTGGCGAGCAGTACTTC. Its translation is CAISYGTSGTGEQYF. This chain joins TRBV10-3 and TRBJ2-7; the match to TRBD2 covers 13 bases. J gave up 6 bases and V 5 bases, and 7 bases lay outside the gene matches. Germline values: CDR1 ENHRY, CDR2 SYGVKD. The CDR3 consists of 15 residues.

The table lists this clonotype with many counts. The chain is built from TRBV7-3 and TRBJ2-6; D is uncertain. CDR1 is SGHTA, CDR2 FQGTGA, per germline. The CDR3 totals 13 residues. V was shortened by 1 base and J by 10 bases, with 8 bases between the two germline ends. CDR3 sequence: CASSLSSGNVLTF. The CDR3, as DNA: TGTGCCAGCAGCTTAAGTAGTGGAAACGTCCTGACTTTC.

This clonotype was counted ten times or more. CDR3 nucleotides: TGCGCCAGCAAGAAGCGGGGGAGTAGCACAGATACGCAGTATTTT. Protein product: CASKKRGSSTDTQYF. The chain carries TRBV4-1 and TRBJ2-3; 8 bases match TRBD2. The ends lost 7 bases at V and 0 bases at J; junction bases unmatched: 6. The V gene's germline CDR1 is MGHRA and CDR2 YSYEKL. This CDR3 is built from 15 residues.

This clonotype has more than one count but fewer than ten. The chain joins TRBV7-3 to TRBJ2-3, with a tentative D call TRBD2 (6 bases). Per germline, CDR1 SGHTA and CDR2 FQGTGA. This CDR3 region has 16 residues. V lost 7 bases, J lost 0 bases, and 17 bases lay in between. CDR3 sequence: CASTLRIAASTDTQYF. The CDR3 bases are TGTGCCAGCACTTTAAGGATAGCGGCTAGCACAGATACGCAGTATTTT.

Only a few counts were recorded for this clonotype. This rearrangement joins TRBV28 to TRBJ1-5; 8 nucleotides match TRBD1. This CDR3 contains 15 residues. CDR1 MDHEN and CDR2 SYDVKM come from the germline V gene. The trim removed 4 bases at V and 3 bases at J, leaving 5 bases unmatched. CDR3 sequence (DNA): TGTGCCAGCAGTTCCCCGGACAGGGTCAATCAGCCCCAGCATTTT. It translates to CASSSPDRVNQPQHF.

This clonotype appeared a few times. The chain joins TRBV5-1 to TRBJ2-1; possibly TRBD2 for D (6 bases). The CDR3 spans 16 residues. Trimming removed 0 bases from V and 0 bases from J, with 10 bases in between. Germline lookup yields CDR1 SGHRS and CDR2 YFSETQ. CDR3 region: CASSLAMGGSYNEQFF. The CDR3 DNA sequence: TGCGCCAGCAGCTTGGCAATGGGGGGCTCCTACAATGAGCAGTTCTTC.

The V gene is TRBV20-1, the J gene TRBJ1-4; 8 nucleotides match TRBD1. Per the germline V gene, CDR1 is DFQATT and CDR2 is SNEGSKA (reference sequence). This CDR3 spans 14 amino acids. J gave up 6 bases and V 2 bases, and 5 bases lay outside the gene matches. The CDR3 DNA is TGCAGTGCTAGAATTGGACAGGGTCATGAAAAACTGTTTTTT. Its translation is CSARIGQGHEKLFF.

This CDR3 reads CASSPQRQVRDKNIQYF. DNA of the CDR3: TGTGCCAGCAGCCCTCAAAGACAGGTCCGGGACAAAAACATTCAGTACTTC. V and J are TRBV9 and TRBJ2-4, with a tentative D call TRBD1 (6 bases). Germline V CDR1 and CDR2: SGDLS, YYNGEE. Trimming left V 4 bases short and J 3 bases short, with 20 bases between. This CDR3 comprises 17 residues. Complete variable domain (other parts from reference TRBV9 and TRBJ2-4): DSGVTQTPKHLITATGQRVTLRCSPRSGDLSVYWYQQSLDQGLQFLIQYYNGEERAKGNILERFSAQQFPDLHSELNLSSLELGDSALYFCASSPQRQVRDKNIQYFGAGTRLSVL.

The J gene is TRBJ1-2, the V gene TRBV30, with D unclear. The CDR3 contains 13 residues. The V gene lost 0 bases and the J gene lost 4 bases, with 9 bases spanning the gap. Germline CDR1 GTSNPN, CDR2 SVGIG (reference sequence). CDR3 amino acids: CAWSVGLGYGYTF. In nucleotides, the CDR3 is TGTGCCTGGAGTGTGGGTTTGGGCTATGGCTACACCTTC.

The V call is TRBV5-5, the J call TRBJ1-6; D not resolved. Per germline, CDR1 SGHKS and CDR2 YYEKEE (reference sequence). The CDR3 totals 16 residues. V was trimmed by 4 bases and J by 2 bases, leaving 13 bases between them. The chain's CDR3 is CASSLVLSTYNSPLHF. In nucleotides, the CDR3 is TGTGCCAGCAGCCTGGTATTGTCGACCTATAATTCACCCCTCCACTTT.

This clonotype has just a few counts. Here the CDR3 DNA reads TGCAGTGCTAGAGAAGCAAGGCTAGTCTGGGGGGCTAATGAGCAGTACTTC. This gives the protein CSAREARLVWGANEQYF. The J gene is TRBJ2-7, the V gene TRBV20-1; D possibly uses TRBD1 or TRBD2 (6 bases each). The CDR3 length is 17 residues. CDR1 and CDR2 (germline): DFQATT, SNEGSKA (reference sequence). Between the trimmed V and J ends, which lost 0 bases and 7 bases, there was a span of 25 bases.

The rearrangement uses TRBV5-1 and TRBJ1-2; no reliable D call. Trimming removed 0 bases from V and 1 base from J, with 7 bases in between. Germline-derived CDR1 and CDR2 are SGHRS and YFSETQ. There are 14 residues in the CDR3. CDR3 protein: CASSLESVNYGYTF. The CDR3 nucleotides read TGCGCCAGCAGCTTGGAGTCAGTTAACTATGGCTACACCTTC.

This clonotype has a count of ten or more. The chain recombines TRBV11-1 with TRBJ2-7; the match to TRBD2 covers 10 bases. In germline, CDR1 is SGHAT, CDR2 FQDESV (reference sequence). This CDR3 has 16 residues. The J segment lost 5 bases and the V segment lost 0 bases, leaving 7 bases of the junction unmatched. The CDR3 is CASSLAGPSGSDEQYF. The CDR3 coding sequence is TGTGCCAGCAGCTTAGCGGGGCCTAGCGGGAGCGACGAGCAGTACTTC.